This paragraph reports one TCR beta chain. Its antigen is undetermined. The data were produced by immunoSEQ multiplex PCR, yet TCRdb's version contains in-frame clones alone and is incomplete. The sample contains 30,000 to 45,000 clones, around 66% of which appear only once. The sample is drawn from a study of vaccination effects on CD4 cells after COVID-19. In the study overall: It was two doses of either the BNT162b2 or mRNA-1273 vaccine that participants received. Findings and limits, study-wide: Nearly all vaccine-induced clones in healthy recipients recognized only SARS-CoV-2.

Antigen-specific CD4+ T cells were expanded with viral peptide pools in the ViraFEST assay before sequencing. Upon completion of 10 to 11 days in culture, CD4+ T cells were isolated. Vaccinated participants had no history of SARS-CoV-2 infection and tested negative for nucleocapsid antibodies. Germline CDR1 reads MGHDK; CDR2 reads SYGVNS. This CDR3 is built from 15 residues. Trimming took 8 bases from V and 6 from J; bases not matched to a gene: 10. The starting material was CD4+ T cells from PBMCs cultured with HCoV-OC43 spike peptides, obtained before COVID-19 vaccination. Subset noted: HCoV-OC43 spike overlapping peptide pool stimulation. The TCR sequence derives from a human donor who received a COVID-19 vaccine. The chain joins TRBV25-1 to TRBJ1-4, with 9 bases lining up with TRBD1. The CDR3 protein is CASFGRGQGHEKLFF. The CDR3 region has the DNA TGTGCCAGCTTCGGCCGGGGACAGGGCCATGAAAAACTGTTTTTT.